This T cell receptor (beta chain) was captured by sequencing in a study of blood T cells in healthy people across ages. Together with a sample-barcoded 5' primer, a J-beta primer mix was included in a second PCR lasting about 7 to 12 cycles. Each sample yielded at least 2.5 million CDR3-containing paired-end reads. TCRdb re-called the 5' RACE reads with MiXCR, one entry per CDR3 protein. The data show 600,000 to 650,000 distinct CDR3 sequences, 58% seen once. In germline, CDR1 is LGHNA, CDR2 YNFKEQ. The length of the CDR3 is 17 residues. Isolation recovered at least 6.5 million PBMCs from every sample.

The sequence derives from a man aged 60 to 75 in good health. The source material was blood. The V gene is TRBV4-2, the J gene TRBJ2-5; D is perhaps TRBD2 (6 bases). TRBJ2-7 matches the DNA end more closely, so the J call is doubtful. CDR3 DNA: TGTGCCAGCAGCCAAGACGTCCTAGCGAGGGGAGTAGGCGAGCAGTACTTC. This sequence encodes CASSQDVLARGVGEQYF.